This TCR beta chain was documented in a study of tissue T cells after allogeneic stem cell transplantation. Whole-study context: Tissue samples with histologically apparent lymphocytes on H&E review were prioritized for sequencing. Study observations and caveats: The study did not identify alloreactive or antigen-specific tissue TCRs, and some clones might be persisting host cells. Blood and spleen captured only part of the tissue TCR repertoire.

For this clone: What it binds is unknown.

Steroid-refractory graft-versus-host disease after allogeneic hematopoietic cell transplant qualified adults for prospective research-autopsy enrollment. TCRbeta CDR3 was sequenced at survey depth with template counts. The method was immunoSEQ multiplex PCR; TCRdb's version includes in-frame clones alone and lacks a portion of them. The table includes thousands of clones, about 79% detected once. Trimming left V 3 bases short and J 9 bases short, with 6 bases between. Germline CDR1 and CDR2: LGHDT and YNNKEL (reference sequence). The CDR3 covers 12 residues. The source was small intestine tissue, collected at autopsy. The chain couples TRBV3-1 (or the pseudogene TRBV3-2) to TRBJ2-6, with D hard to call. This clonotype was sampled from an older male patient with steroid-refractory graft-versus-host disease after an allogeneic stem cell transplant. The graft donor may account for some of the T cells. DNA of the CDR3: TGTGCCAGCAGCCAGGGTGGCAACGTCCTGACTTTC. Its protein product is CASSQGGNVLTF.